The 20 T cell receptor beta chains listed next were all sequenced from one sample in a study of siplizumab effects on memory and regulatory T cells. Assay: immunoSEQ multiplex PCR; the TCRdb copy retains only in-frame clones and omits some. The table has 55,000 to 70,000 clones, more than 85% seen once. Sequenced: CD8+ T cells sorted from blood. The receptors come from a human donor in good health.

This chain joins TRBV29-1 and TRBJ1-1; possible D gene TRBD1, 6 bases. The CDR3 length is 12 residues. Trimming pared 7 bases from V and 2 bases from J, leaving 11 bases between. CDR1 and CDR2 from the germline V gene are SQVTM and ANQGSEA. The CDR3 DNA reads TGCAGCGGGACAGTGCTAAACACTGAAGCTTTCTTT. Its translation: CSGTVLNTEAFF.

DNA of the CDR3: TGTGCCAGCAGCTTAGGCCCGGGAGCTTATGGCTACACCTTC. It translates to CASSLGPGAYGYTF. The genes are TRBV7-9 and TRBJ1-2; no reliable D call. This CDR3 contains 14 residues. Trimming took 1 base from V and 5 from J, leaving 11 bases between them. CDR1 SEHNR and CDR2 FQNEAQ come from the germline V gene (reference sequence).

The V call is TRBV11-2, the J call TRBJ2-1; TRBD1 is a possible D gene (6 bases). The germline gives CDR1 SGHAT, CDR2 FQNNGV. Trimming took off 3 bases at V and 6 bases at J, with 12 bases between the two ends. The CDR3 runs to 14 residues. The DNA of the CDR3 is TGTGCCAGCAGCTTTACTGAGACAGGCAATGAGCAGTTCTTC. Its translation is CASSFTETGNEQFF.

The chain is built from TRBV11-2 and TRBJ2-1; D may be TRBD2 (5 bases). The CDR3 has 15 amino acids. Germline V CDR1 and CDR2: SGHAT, FQNNGV. V was shortened by 8 bases and J by 5 bases, with 19 bases between the two germline ends. The CDR3 reads CASLPRARRHNEQFF. The DNA for the CDR3 is TGTGCCAGCCTCCCGAGGGCTAGACGTCACAATGAGCAGTTCTTC.

The chain employs TRBV2 and TRBJ2-7; D is undetermined. The CDR3 consists of 11 residues. Deletions cut 6 bases from V and 2 bases from J, with 5 bases between. CDR1 SNHLY and CDR2 FYNNEI come from the germline V gene. The CDR3, as DNA: TGTGCCAGCAGAGCTACCTACGAGCAGTACTTC. Protein: CASRATYEQYF. The full variable domain, in which reference TRBV2 and TRBJ2-7 provide the parts outside the CDR3, is EPEVTQTPSHQVTQMGQEVILRCVPISNHLYFYWYRQILGQKVEFLVSFYNNEISEKSEIFDDQFSVERPDGSNFTLKIRSTKLEDSAMYFCASRATYEQYFGPGTRLTVT.

The chain recombines TRBV9 with TRBJ2-1; 11 positions agree with TRBD2. The CDR3 has 17 residues. The germline CDR1 and CDR2 sequences are SGDLS and YYNGEE. V was clipped by 4 bases and J by 4 bases; unmatched bases: 10. The CDR3 loop is CASSLIRGTSGYNEQFF. Written as DNA, the CDR3 is TGTGCCAGCAGCCTTATCAGGGGGACTAGCGGATACAATGAGCAGTTCTTC. Combining the CDR3 with reference TRBV9 and TRBJ2-1 gives the whole variable domain DSGVTQTPKHLITATGQRVTLRCSPRSGDLSVYWYQQSLDQGLQFLIQYYNGEERAKGNILERFSAQQFPDLHSELNLSSLELGDSALYFCASSLIRGTSGYNEQFFGPGTRLTVL.

The chain has TRBV6-1 and TRBJ2-5, with D possibly matching TRBD2 (6 bases). V was trimmed by 1 base and J by 1 base, leaving 13 bases between them. The CDR3 is 16 amino acids. The V gene's germline CDR1 is MNHNS and CDR2 SASEGT. Here the CDR3 DNA reads TGTGCCAGCAGTGAAGAAGCTAGCGTTTCCCAAGAGACCCAGTACTTC. It is translated as CASSEEASVSQETQYF.

The chain is built from TRBV27 and TRBJ2-7; 8 positions agree with TRBD2. V lost 10 bases to trimming and J lost 5 bases; unmatched junction nucleotides: 13. Looked up from germline, CDR1 is MNHEY and CDR2 is SMNVEV (reference sequence). This CDR3 contains 14 residues. The CDR3 sequence is CATLGSGSFNEQYF. The DNA of the CDR3 is TGTGCCACATTGGGGAGCGGGAGTTTCAACGAGCAGTACTTC.

The chain has TRBV11-2 and TRBJ2-7; D is unclear. Germline-derived CDR1 and CDR2 are SGHAT and FQNNGV. This CDR3 has 16 residues. Trimming shortened V by 4 bases and J by 0 bases, and 16 bases separated the two germline ends. The CDR3 here is CASSSLDGSSSYEQYF. Written as DNA, the CDR3 is TGTGCCAGCAGCTCCCTGGACGGATCGAGCTCCTACGAGCAGTACTTC.

J is TRBJ2-3 and V is TRBV7-2, with TRBD2 matching 9 bases. The CDR3 runs to 16 residues. J lost 4 bases, V lost 6 bases, and 11 bases had no gene match. The germline gives CDR1 SGHTA, CDR2 FQGNSA. CDR3 loop: CASSPLAGLKADTQYF. For the CDR3, the DNA is TGTGCCAGCAGTCCTCTAGCGGGGCTAAAGGCAGATACGCAGTATTTT.

V gene TRBV29-1 combines with J gene TRBJ1-5; TRBD1 matches 7 bases. CDR1 SQVTM and CDR2 ANQGSEA come from the germline V gene. This CDR3 is 14 amino acids long. Trimming cost V 0 bases and J 8 bases; bases outside gene matches: 7. The CDR3 loop is CSVEDLRGQEPQHF. CDR3 in DNA: TGCAGCGTTGAAGATCTGAGGGGGCAAGAGCCCCAGCATTTT. The complete variable domain, with remaining parts taken from reference TRBV29-1 and TRBJ1-5, reads SAVISQKPSRDICQRGTSLTIQCQVDSQVTMMFWYRQQPGQSLTLIATANQGSEATYESGFVIDKFPISRPNLTFSTLTVSNMSPEDSSIYLCSVEDLRGQEPQHFGDGTRLSIL.

The chain links TRBV9 to TRBJ1-5, with D possibly TRBD1 on 6 matching bases. The CDR3 extends over 15 amino acids. Trimming took 2 bases from V and 4 from J, leaving 13 bases between them. Germline CDR1 SGDLS, CDR2 YYNGEE. Written as DNA, the CDR3 is TGTGCCAGCAGCGTGGGGGGGCAGATTAATCAGCCCCAGCATTTT. Residues: CASSVGGQINQPQHF.

V is TRBV9 and J is TRBJ2-1; perhaps TRBD2 as D (6 bases). Germline CDR1 reads SGDLS; CDR2 reads YYNGEE. The CDR3 extends over 16 amino acids. V was cut by 0 bases and J by 5 bases, with 15 bases left in between. The CDR3 DNA reads TGTGCCAGCAGCGTAGGAAGGAGCGGGCCCCACAATGAGCAGTTCTTC. Its translation is CASSVGRSGPHNEQFF.

The gene calls are TRBV12-5 and TRBJ2-1; no clear D gene. Trimming took 4 bases from V and 5 from J, leaving 3 bases between them. The CDR3 consists of 11 residues. Germline V gene data show CDR1 as LGHNT and CDR2 as FRNRAP. The CDR3 DNA reads as TGTGCTAGTGGTTATAACAATGAGCAGTTCTTC. Protein: CASGYNNEQFF.

The chain uses TRBV7-9 and TRBJ2-7, with D tentatively TRBD1 (6 bases). This CDR3 is built from 13 residues. V lost 5 bases and J lost 0, with 8 bases in between. Germline-derived CDR1 and CDR2 are SEHNR and FQNEAQ (reference sequence). In nucleotides, the CDR3 is TGTGCCAGCAGCCACAGGGACTCCTACGAGCAGTACTTC. Its translation: CASSHRDSYEQYF.

V gene TRBV5-1 combines with J gene TRBJ1-1; D is unclear. V lost 6 bases, J lost 6 bases, and 9 bases lay in between. CDR3 length: 11 amino acids. Germline CDR1 SGHRS, CDR2 YFSETQ. CDR3 protein: CASMMGAEAFF. The DNA for the CDR3 is TGCGCCAGCATGATGGGTGCTGAAGCTTTCTTT. The full variable domain, with the rest looked up from reference TRBV5-1 and TRBJ1-1, is KAGVTQTPRYLIKTRGQQVTLSCSPISGHRSVSWYQQTPGQGLQFLFEYFSETQRNKGNFPGRFSGRQFSNSRSEMNVSTLELGDSALYLCASMMGAEAFFGQGTRLTVV.

The V and J genes are TRBV19 and TRBJ1-1, with TRBD1 matching 7 bases. CDR1 LNHDA and CDR2 SQIVND come from the germline V gene (reference sequence). CDR3 length: 15 amino acids. V shed 3 bases and J 4 bases; nucleotides not matched to a gene: 8. The CDR3 reads CASSISTGFGTEAFF. Written as DNA, the CDR3 is TGTGCCAGTAGTATTTCGACAGGGTTCGGCACTGAAGCTTTCTTT. Full variable domain (rest looked up from reference TRBV19 and TRBJ1-1): DGGITQSPKYLFRKEGQNVTLSCEQNLNHDAMYWYRQDPGQGLRLIYYSQIVNDFQKGDIAEGYSVSREKKESFPLTVTSAQKNPTAFYLCASSISTGFGTEAFFGQGTRLTVV.

This clone was detected only once. V and J are TRBV7-8 and TRBJ1-5; the D gene is possibly TRBD1 (5 bases). Trimming took off 5 bases at V and 7 bases at J, with 12 bases between the two ends. This CDR3 has 13 amino acids. Looked up from germline, CDR1 is SGHVS and CDR2 is FQNEAQ. The CDR3 DNA reads TGTGCCAGCAGCCCGGGGGAGAGGCAGCCCCAGCATTTT. It translates to CASSPGERQPQHF.

The V gene is TRBV6-6, the J gene TRBJ1-4, with a possible D match to TRBD1 (6 bases). The ends were cut back, 5 bases at V and 4 bases at J, with 17 bases in the middle. In germline, CDR1 is MNHNY, CDR2 SVGAGI (reference sequence). This CDR3 contains 16 residues. CDR3 bases: TGTGCCAGCAGTGGATATCACAGGGAGGATAATGAAAAACTGTTTTTT. This translates into CASSGYHREDNEKLFF.

The J gene is TRBJ1-1, the V gene TRBV4-2; D gene ambiguous. Trimming left V 1 base short and J 9 bases short, with 12 bases between. The V gene's germline CDR1 is LGHNA and CDR2 YNFKEQ. The CDR3 consists of 13 residues. For the CDR3, the DNA is TGTGCCAGCAGCCAAGGAATGACGGAGAAAGCTTTCTTT. Translating it yields CASSQGMTEKAFF.